Listed below are T cell receptor beta chains from one sample, sequenced in a study of human T cells and chemical hapten exposure. TCRdb reanalysed the RACE reads using MiXCR and keeps one entry per CDR3 protein. Among around 300,000 distinct CDR3 sequences listed, 5.5% were seen once. The sequences come from whole blood, collected in connection with sensitization to the hapten diphenylcyclopropenone (DPC). The receptor source for this set is a woman under 30 with alopecia areata. Some clones in this sample may be carry-over from other donors' samples. Both conserved end residues are part of each CDR3. A D gene is named only where the DNA matches it firmly. Rows may omit the clone size; those that give it use once, few, many or a size class.

J	V	D	size	length	CDR3	DNA
TRBJ2-2	TRBV27	TRBD2	many	16	CASSPGLAGVYGELFF	TGTGCCAGCAGTCCTGGACTAGCGGGAGTTTACGGGGAGCTGTTTTTT
TRBJ1-5	TRBV6-6	.	many	15	CASSYSDRSNQPQHF	TGTGCCAGCAGTTACTCGGACCGCTCCAATCAGCCCCAGCATTTT
TRBJ1-2	TRBV27	TRBD1	many	23	CASISLQAVALPLLGQGEYGYTF	TGTGCCAGCATCAGCCTCCAAGCCGTGGCCCTTCCTCTCCTGGGACAGGGAGAGTATGGCTACACCTTC
TRBJ2-4	TRBV14	.	few	15	CASRPDELAKNIQYF	TGTGCCAGCAGGCCGGACGAACTAGCCAAAAACATTCAGTACTTC
TRBJ2-3	TRBV4-3	TRBD2	few	16	CASSQVLASGADTQYF	TGCGCCAGCAGCCAAGTACTAGCGAGCGGTGCAGATACGCAGTATTTT
TRBJ2-2	TRBV7-2	TRBD1	.	15	CASSPQGANTGELFF	TGTGCCAGCAGCCCCCAGGGGGCGAACACCGGGGAGCTGTTTTTT
TRBJ2-7	TRBV3-1	TRBD2	many	12	CASGTSGGVRDF	TGTGCCAGCGGGACTAGCGGGGGGGTTAGGGACTTC
TRBJ1-6	TRBV9	.	.	17	CASSVGLGDGYNSPLHF	TGTGCCAGCAGCGTAGGATTGGGGGACGGCTATAATTCACCCCTCCACTTT
TRBJ2-3	TRBV4-1	TRBD1	many	14	CASRQGASTDTQYF	TGCGCCAGCAGACAGGGGGCGAGCACAGATACGCAGTATTTT
TRBJ2-5	TRBV6-5	.	many	17	CASSSIGLSLRAETQYF	TGTGCCAGCAGTTCGATCGGACTCTCGCTGAGGGCAGAGACCCAGTACTTC
TRBJ1-5	TRBV20-1	.	few	15	CSAAPGHSDYQPQHF	TGCAGTGCCGCTCCCGGACATTCCGATTATCAGCCCCAGCATTTT
TRBJ1-2	TRBV2	.	few	13	CASSEGGAEGYTF	TGTGCCAGCAGTGAGGGGGGCGCGGAAGGCTACACCTTC
TRBJ2-7	TRBV23-1	.	few	15	CASSQSPGDAYEQYF	TGCGCCAGCAGTCAATCGCCAGGCGATGCCTACGAGCAGTACTTC
TRBJ1-1	TRBV7-9	TRBD1	few	16	CASSPTGQGRNTEAFF	TGTGCCAGCAGCCCCACTGGACAGGGAAGGAACACTGAAGCTTTCTTT
TRBJ1-6	TRBV6-5	.	few	15	CASSRGRDYNSPLHF	TGTGCCAGCAGTCGGGGGAGGGACTATAATTCACCCCTCCACTTT
TRBJ2-5	TRBV27	TRBD2	few	18	CASSRFPTSGGAGQTQYF	TGTGCCAGCAGTCGGTTTCCTACTAGCGGGGGGGCCGGTCAGACCCAGTACTTC
TRBJ1-6	TRBV7-9	TRBD1	many	14	CASSLGQTNSPLHF	TGTGCCAGCAGCTTGGGACAGACTAATTCACCCCTCCACTTT
TRBJ1-1	TRBV4-3	TRBD1	few	16	CASSQVRTGLNTEAFF	TGCGCCAGCAGCCAAGTGAGGACAGGGTTGAACACTGAAGCTTTCTTT
TRBJ2-3	TRBV9	.	many	15	CASSVAVDSTDTQYF	TGTGCCAGCAGCGTAGCTGTCGACAGCACAGATACGCAGTATTTT
TRBJ1-3	TRBV20-1	.	few	14	CSAPDMGRGNTIYF	TGCAGTGCCCCAGACATGGGGCGAGGAAACACCATATATTTT
TRBJ2-7	TRBV6-5	.	many	16	CASSHPTATPTYEQYF	TGTGCCAGCAGTCACCCGACAGCTACTCCCACCTACGAGCAGTACTTC
TRBJ1-3	TRBV7-9	.	many	16	CASSSIGQGSGNTIYF	TGTGCCAGCAGCTCCATCGGTCAGGGATCTGGAAACACCATATATTTT
TRBJ1-1	TRBV12-3/TRBV12-4	.	few	14	CASSLLGLGDEAFF	TGTGCCAGCAGTTTACTAGGGTTAGGGGATGAAGCTTTCTTT
TRBJ1-2	TRBV7-3	.	many	16	CASSIFPGGAGYGYTF	TGTGCCAGCAGCATTTTCCCGGGGGGAGCTGGTTATGGCTACACCTTC
TRBJ2-1	TRBV4-2	.	.	12	CASSQSRVEQFF	TGTGCCAGCAGCCAAAGCCGGGTAGAGCAGTTCTTC
TRBJ1-1	TRBV5-1	.	.	14	CASSLDEGRTLNFF	TGCGCCAGCAGCTTGGACGAGGGACGGACCCTCAATTTCTTT
TRBJ2-4	TRBV2	.	many	17	CASSGASGTPFYSFQYF	TGTGCCAGCAGTGGAGCGTCCGGGACGCCCTTTTACTCGTTTCAGTACTTC
TRBJ1-1	TRBV6-2/TRBV6-3	.	many	14	CASSYGQTNTEAFF	TGTGCCAGCAGTTACGGACAGACCAACACTGAAGCTTTCTTT
TRBJ2-4	TRBV4-1	.	few	17	CASSQEGVNWAKNIQYF	TGCGCCAGCAGCCAAGAAGGGGTAAACTGGGCCAAAAACATTCAGTACTTC
TRBJ2-1	TRBV6-6	TRBD2	.	11	CASRVAGEQFF	TGTGCCAGCAGGGTAGCGGGGGAGCAGTTCTTC
TRBJ2-1	TRBV5-1	.	few	15	CASSLGTSYVNEQFF	TGCGCCAGCAGCTTGGGAACCAGCTATGTGAATGAGCAGTTCTTC
TRBJ2-2	TRBV24-1	TRBD2	.	17	CATSDSAGGSPIGELFF	TGTGCCACCAGTGATTCCGCGGGGGGGAGTCCTATCGGGGAGCTGTTTTTT
TRBJ1-2	TRBV6-5	.	many	15	CASGEESKRNYGYTF	TGTGCCAGCGGGGAAGAGAGTAAACGTAACTATGGCTACACCTTC
TRBJ1-3	TRBV4-3	.	many	15	CASSQESVAGNTIYF	TGCGCCAGCAGCCAAGAATCCGTGGCCGGAAACACCATATATTTT
TRBJ1-6	TRBV7-9	.	many	13	CASSGREGPDLHF	TGTGCCAGCAGCGGAAGGGAGGGGCCCGACCTCCACTTT
TRBJ2-3	TRBV20-1	TRBD2	.	14	CSANGGGGTDTQYF	TGCAGTGCTAATGGCGGGGGGGGCACAGATACGCAGTATTTT
TRBJ2-2	TRBV3-1	.	.	16	CASSPSSSGVRRELFF	TGTGCCAGCAGCCCCTCCAGTTCCGGAGTTCGGCGGGAGCTGTTTTTT
TRBJ1-6	TRBV7-6	TRBD1	few	17	CASSPRDRSSYNSPLHF	TGTGCCAGCAGCCCGAGGGACAGGAGCTCCTATAATTCACCCCTCCACTTT
TRBJ1-2	TRBV2	.	.	13	CASSENREGGYTF	TGTGCCAGCAGTGAAAACAGGGAGGGTGGCTACACCTTC
TRBJ1-6	TRBV29-1	TRBD1	.	13	CSVATGGHSPLHF	TGCAGCGTTGCAACAGGGGGGCATTCACCCCTCCACTTT